This paragraph covers one TCR beta chain sequence. Here immunoSEQ multiplex PCR was the method, and the copy in TCRdb shows in-frame clones only, minus some. The table records approximately 100,000 clones, approximately 86% of them present only once. The CDR3 contains 17 residues. Trimming took 5 bases from V and 0 from J, leaving 16 bases between them. Germline CDR1 and CDR2: SGHTA and FQGNSA. This sample stems from a study of control samples from healthy donors and cancer patients. The sequence came from a man aged 30 to 45 in good health. This chain connects TRBV7-2 to TRBJ2-2; a possible D gene is TRBD2 (6 bases). Sequenced: blood. The CDR3 DNA is TGTGCCAGCAGCACAAATGTAGCGGTATCGAACACCGGGGAGCTGTTTTTT. Translated: CASSTNVAVSNTGELFF.